This T cell receptor (beta chain) was found in a study of T cell responses to AZD1222 COVID-19 vaccine. Whole-study results and caveats: Scientists sampled the repertoires only once the peak T cell response had passed. Once two AZD1222 doses were given, Spike-specific TCR breadth and depth went up. Donors in the cohort were predominantly white British and more often female, and clonal diversity was possibly underestimated. With dominance at 160-218 and 743-854, vaccine-associated CD4 TCRs spanned spike.

CDR3 size: 16 residues. Germline loops: CDR1 SEHNR, CDR2 FQNEAQ (reference sequence). Trimming took off 5 bases at V and 0 bases at J, with 14 bases between the two ends. This clone was recorded only once. Antigen unknown. The assay was immunoSEQ multiplex PCR, and TCRdb's table has in-frame clones only and misses some. The top ten hold about 7.8% of the sample, which has 120,000 or so clones, under 95% seen once. The sample was peripheral blood, taken on day 0 of AZD1222 vaccination. The sequence derives from an adult in good health. The chain combines TRBV7-9 with TRBJ1-3; D gene uncertain. The CDR3: CASSPPSESSGNTIYF. The CDR3, as DNA: TGTGCCAGCAGCCCCCCCAGCGAAAGCTCTGGAAACACCATATATTTT.